Sequencing of this TCR beta chain was carried out in a study of breast tumors, draining lymph nodes, adjacent tissues. TCRdb fed the multiplex PCR reads into MiXCR, producing one record per CDR3 protein. The sample lists more than 50,000 distinct CDR3 sequences, 57% seen once, with approximately 19% in the top ten. This clonotype appeared once. Its cognate antigen is unknown. The study, taken as a whole, reports: Tumor repertoires ranked between lymph nodes and nontumor tissue in diversity, with V and J gene preferences.

Germline CDR1 is DFQATT and CDR2 is SNEGSKA (reference sequence). J lost 6 bases, V lost 6 bases, and 6 bases had no gene match. The CDR3 spans 15 residues. The chain combines TRBV20-1 with TRBJ2-3; 16 bases agree with TRBD2. This TCR derives from a female donor with breast cancer. Some clones in this sample may be carry-over from other donors' samples. Sequenced sample: breast tumor tissue. CDR3 DNA sequence: TGCAGTGCCGGGACTAGCGGGGGGGAGTGGGATACGCAGTATTTT. Protein product: CSAGTSGGEWDTQYF.